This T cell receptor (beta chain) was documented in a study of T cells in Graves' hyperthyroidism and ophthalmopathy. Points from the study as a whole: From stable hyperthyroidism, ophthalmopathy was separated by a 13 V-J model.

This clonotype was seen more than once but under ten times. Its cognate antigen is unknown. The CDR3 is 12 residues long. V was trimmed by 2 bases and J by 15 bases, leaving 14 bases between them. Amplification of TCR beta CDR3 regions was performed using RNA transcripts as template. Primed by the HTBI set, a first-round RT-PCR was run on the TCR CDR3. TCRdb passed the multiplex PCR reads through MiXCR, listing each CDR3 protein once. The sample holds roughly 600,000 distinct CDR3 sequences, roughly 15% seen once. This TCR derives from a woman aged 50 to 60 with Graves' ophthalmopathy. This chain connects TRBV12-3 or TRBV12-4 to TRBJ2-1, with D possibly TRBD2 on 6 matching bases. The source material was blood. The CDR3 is CASSLSLRGLFF. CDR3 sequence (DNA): TGTGCCAGCAGTTTATCCTTGCGGGGCCTGTTCTTC.